Presented here are 24 T cell receptor beta chains from one specimen sequenced in a study of blood T cell repertoires in COVID-19. Data came from immunoSEQ multiplex PCR; TCRdb stores just in-frame clones and leaves some out. The table records 90,000 to 100,000 clones, 85% of them present only once. The sample consisted of peripheral blood. All receptors derive from an elderly man with acute or convalescent COVID-19.

The chain couples TRBV6-5 to TRBJ1-4; a possible D gene is TRBD1 (6 bases). Trimming pared 2 bases from V and 8 bases from J, leaving 12 bases between. The CDR3 runs to 14 residues. Germline V gene data show CDR1 as MNHEY and CDR2 as SVGAGI. CDR3 residues: CASSYAGGREKLFF. CDR3 DNA: TGTGCCAGCAGTTACGCGGGGGGCAGGGAAAAACTGTTTTTT.

The CDR3 protein is CASSNSGYSGNTIYF. The CDR3 coding sequence is TGTGCCAGCAGTAACTCAGGTTACTCTGGAAACACCATATATTTT. The gene calls are TRBV11-3 and TRBJ1-3; D is unresolved. Trimming stripped 6 bases from V and 0 bases from J, with 12 bases between. Germline loops: CDR1 SGHNT, CDR2 YENEEA. This CDR3 comprises 15 residues. The entire variable domain, with the rest obtained from reference TRBV11-3 and TRBJ1-3, is as follows: EAGVVQSPRYKIIEKKQPVAFWCNPISGHNTLYWYLQNLGQGPELLIRYENEEAVDDSQLPKDRFSAERLKGVDSTLKIQPAELGDSAVYLCASSNSGYSGNTIYFGEGSWLTVV.

CDR3 in amino acids: CASSRTAMSNQPQHF. As DNA, the CDR3 is TGTGCCAGTAGTCGGACAGCCATGAGCAATCAGCCCCAGCATTTT. This chain uses TRBV19 with TRBJ1-5, with D tentatively TRBD1 (6 bases). The V and J ends lost 5 bases and 1 base respectively, with 12 bases between them. This CDR3 has 15 amino acids. Germline values: CDR1 LNHDA, CDR2 SQIVND (reference sequence).

The chain combines TRBV28 with TRBJ2-1; 12 bases line up with TRBD2. Trimming cost V 6 bases and J 8 bases; bases outside gene matches: 8. Germline V CDR1 and CDR2: MDHEN, SYDVKM. CDR3 size: 15 residues. Here the CDR3 DNA reads TGTGCCAGCAGCCTGCTAGCGGGAGGGCCGGATGAGCAGTTCTTC. It translates to CASSLLAGGPDEQFF.

This sequence joins TRBV30 and TRBJ2-5, with 8 bases lining up with TRBD2. Germline V gene lookup returns CDR1 GTSNPN and CDR2 SVGIG (reference sequence). This CDR3 contains 14 residues. With V trimmed by 0 bases and J by 7 bases, 7 bases remained unmatched. The CDR3 loop reads CAWSVISGSGTQYF. The CDR3 DNA is TGTGCCTGGAGTGTAATAAGCGGGAGCGGGACCCAGTACTTC.

The chain carries TRBV6-1 and TRBJ2-7; 8 bases align to TRBD1. This CDR3 spans 14 amino acids. V lost 0 bases and J lost 4; bases outside the gene matches: 2. In germline, CDR1 is MNHNS, CDR2 SASEGT. CDR3 coding DNA: TGTGCCAGCAGTGAAGCGGACAGGGATTACGAGCAGTACTTC. It encodes CASSEADRDYEQYF.

The rearrangement joins TRBV30 to TRBJ1-1; D uncertain. CDR3 size: 12 residues. Trimming stripped 0 bases from V and 5 bases from J, with 7 bases between. Germline V gene lookup returns CDR1 GTSNPN and CDR2 SVGIG (reference sequence). The chain's CDR3 is CAWSVRRTEAFF. Here the CDR3 DNA reads TGTGCCTGGAGTGTGAGGAGGACTGAAGCTTTCTTT.

This clone has a handful of counts. This chain uses TRBV2 with TRBJ1-1; D remains unclear. The V end lost 5 bases, the J end lost 0 bases, and 7 bases lay between the germline ends. Germline CDR1 reads SNHLY; CDR2 reads FYNNEI. The CDR3 has 13 residues. CDR3 in amino acids: CASSSQMNTEAFF. The DNA for the CDR3 is TGTGCCAGCAGTAGTCAGATGAACACTGAAGCTTTCTTT.

This rearrangement joins TRBV7-2 to TRBJ2-5; D unclear. Trimming pared 3 bases from V and 4 bases from J, leaving 9 bases between. Germline-derived CDR1 and CDR2 are SGHTA and FQGNSA. The CDR3 has 13 residues. CDR3 region: CASSLGHVETQYF. CDR3 sequence (DNA): TGTGCCAGCAGCTTGGGCCACGTAGAGACCCAGTACTTC. The variable domain in full, with the rest retrieved from reference TRBV7-2 and TRBJ2-5, is GAGVSQSPSNKVTEKGKDVELRCDPISGHTALYWYRQSLGQGLEFLIYFQGNSAPDKSGLPSDRFSAERTGGSVSTLTIQRTQQEDSAVYLCASSLGHVETQYFGPGTRLLVL.

V usage is TRBV5-1 and J usage is TRBJ1-1; weak D call: TRBD1 (6 bases). The germline V gene has CDR1 SGHRS and CDR2 YFSETQ. The CDR3 sequence is 13 residues long. The V end lost 4 bases, the J end lost 1 base, and 8 bases lay between the germline ends. The CDR3 DNA reads as TGCGCCAGCAGCCCGACAGGGAACACTGAAGCTTTCTTT. Translating gives CASSPTGNTEAFF.

The chain recombines TRBV10-1 with TRBJ2-1, with 10 positions matching TRBD2. The germline V gene has CDR1 WNHNN and CDR2 SYGVQD (reference sequence). The CDR3 spans 14 residues. The V segment lost 2 bases and the J segment 8 bases; nucleotides outside the gene matches: 3. The CDR3 DNA reads TGCGCCAGCAGTGAGACTAGCGGGATCCATGAGCAGTTCTTC. Translated: CASSETSGIHEQFF.

In nucleotides, the CDR3 is TGTGCCAGCAGCTTGGCCCCGGACACCAGGCAGCATGGCTACACCTTC. It encodes CASSLAPDTRQHGYTF. V usage is TRBV5-6 and J usage is TRBJ1-2; tentatively, D is TRBD1 (5 bases). V lost 0 bases and J 6 bases, leaving 18 bases between the germline ends. The CDR3 runs to 16 residues. Per germline, CDR1 SGHDT and CDR2 YYEEEE.

The V and J genes are TRBV9 and TRBJ2-5; 8 bases agree with TRBD2. CDR1 and CDR2 (germline): SGDLS, YYNGEE. V gave up 2 bases and J gave up 2 bases; unmatched junction bases: 8. This CDR3 spans 16 amino acids. For the CDR3, the DNA is TGTGCCAGCAGCGTCCGGACGGGAGGGACACAAGAGACCCAGTACTTC. Residues: CASSVRTGGTQETQYF.

The chain has TRBV28 and TRBJ1-2, with D perhaps matching TRBD1 (6 bases). Per germline, CDR1 MDHEN and CDR2 SYDVKM. Trimming pared 6 bases from V and 5 bases from J, leaving 10 bases between. This CDR3 contains 12 residues. In nucleotides, the CDR3 is TGTGCCAGCAGAATAGGGACATATGGCTACACCTTC. Translating it yields CASRIGTYGYTF.

V is TRBV7-3 and J is TRBJ1-2; 7 bases agree with TRBD1. CDR3 length: 13 residues. Losses at the gene ends were 5 bases for V and 6 bases for J; bases not matched to a gene: 6. Looked up from germline, CDR1 is SGHTA and CDR2 is FQGTGA. CDR3 sequence (DNA): TGTGCCAGCAGCAGAACAGGGGACAATGGCTACACCTTC. Its translation: CASSRTGDNGYTF. The entire variable domain, with the rest obtained from reference TRBV7-3 and TRBJ1-2, is as follows: GAGVSQTPSNKVTEKGKYVELRCDPISGHTALYWYRQSLGQGPEFLIYFQGTGAADDSGLPNDRFFAVRPEGSVSTLKIQRTERGDSAVYLCASSRTGDNGYTFGSGTRLTVV.

The V gene is TRBV7-2, the J gene TRBJ2-3, with 9 positions matching TRBD1. The CDR3 covers 16 residues. After removal of 3 bases from V and 11 bases from J, the junction contained 15 bases not matched to a gene. Germline-derived CDR1 and CDR2 are SGHTA and FQGNSA. CDR3 residues: CASSFVPGTGTEMQYF. In DNA form, the CDR3 reads TGTGCCAGCAGCTTCGTTCCTGGGACAGGGACCGAGATGCAGTATTTT. Looking up the rest from reference TRBV7-2 and TRBJ2-3 gives the full variable domain: GAGVSQSPSNKVTEKGKDVELRCDPISGHTALYWYRQSLGQGLEFLIYFQGNSAPDKSGLPSDRFSAERTGGSVSTLTIQRTQQEDSAVYLCASSFVPGTGTEMQYFGPGTRLTVL.

The rearrangement joins TRBV28 to TRBJ1-2; TRBD1 agrees at 8 bases. This CDR3 spans 16 amino acids. The junction had 9 bases not matched to a gene; V was cut back by 2 bases and J by 4 bases. CDR1 and CDR2 from the germline V gene are MDHEN and SYDVKM. The CDR3 DNA sequence: TGTGCCAGCAGTTTACCCCAGACAGGGGTCGGCTATGGCTACACCTTC. It encodes CASSLPQTGVGYGYTF.

Regarding this clone: Relative to the germline gene, one junction end is altered; a read error may explain this. The V and J genes are TRBV27 and TRBJ1-3; D is ambiguous. Germline V gene sequence: CDR1 MNHEY, CDR2 SMNVEV (reference sequence). CDR3 length: 16 amino acids. The CDR3 loop reads CASSLSRQLSGNTIYF. DNA of the CDR3: TGTGCCAGCAGTCTATCCAGGCAACTCTCTGGAAACACCATATATTTT.

This clone was picked up one time. The chain couples TRBV5-5 to TRBJ2-3, with 11 bases identical to TRBD2. CDR1 and CDR2 from the germline V gene are SGHKS and YYEKEE (reference sequence). The CDR3 sequence is 17 residues long. The junction had 9 bases not matched to a gene; V was cut back by 4 bases and J by 2 bases. CDR3 residues: CASSTTLTSGTTDTQYF. Written as DNA, the CDR3 is TGTGCCAGCAGCACCACACTGACTAGCGGGACCACAGATACGCAGTATTTT.

The V gene is TRBV5-1, the J gene TRBJ1-6; D not certain. CDR3 size: 15 residues. Germline assignment: CDR1 SGHRS and CDR2 YFSETQ. The V end lost 1 base, the J end lost 6 bases, and 11 bases lay between the germline ends. Here the CDR3 DNA reads TGCGCCAGCAGCTTGTCGCAGATCTCTAATTCACCCCTCCACTTT. Translation: CASSLSQISNSPLHF. The variable domain in full, completed from reference TRBV5-1 and TRBJ1-6, reads KAGVTQTPRYLIKTRGQQVTLSCSPISGHRSVSWYQQTPGQGLQFLFEYFSETQRNKGNFPGRFSGRQFSNSRSEMNVSTLELGDSALYLCASSLSQISNSPLHFGNGTRLTVT.

The chain joins TRBV11-2 to TRBJ1-4; D may be TRBD1 (5 bases). With 1 base removed from V and 3 bases from J, the gap between germline ends came to 15 bases. Germline lookup yields CDR1 SGHAT and CDR2 FQNNGV. This CDR3 spans 17 amino acids. The CDR3 bases are TGTGCCAGCAGCTTAGCCTTGACAGCTGCGGCTAATGAAAAACTGTTTTTT. Translating gives CASSLALTAAANEKLFF.

CDR3 nucleotides: TGTGCCAGCAGTGCTGAAGCGGGAGGTGGATATGAGCAGTTCTTC. Its translation: CASSAEAGGGYEQFF. The V and J genes are TRBV6-4 and TRBJ2-1, with 9 bases that match TRBD2. V lost 4 bases to trimming and J lost 8 bases; unmatched junction nucleotides: 9. The length of the CDR3 is 15 residues. Looked up from germline, CDR1 is MRHNA and CDR2 is SNTAGT.

The CDR3, as DNA: TGTGCCAGCAGTCGCTATGGCTACACCTTC. Its protein product is CASSRYGYTF. The chain couples TRBV28 to TRBJ1-2; D remains ambiguous. This CDR3 spans 10 amino acids. CDR1 and CDR2 (germline): MDHEN, SYDVKM. V dropped 5 bases and J dropped 4 bases, with 2 bases sitting between them.

The chain couples TRBV7-6 to TRBJ2-7; D is unclear. Germline assignment: CDR1 SGHVS and CDR2 FNYEAQ. CDR3 length: 16 residues. Trimming shortened V by 1 base and J by 5 bases, and 18 bases separated the two germline ends. CDR3 residues: CASSLGAVGLFHEQYF. CDR3 DNA: TGTGCCAGCAGCTTAGGGGCCGTGGGCCTTTTCCACGAGCAGTACTTC.